This entry features one T cell receptor (beta chain) sequence. What it recognizes is unknown. The data are from a study of identical twins. Findings and caveats of the study: Fewer insertions were carried by abundant cord blood beta clonotypes, but none was seen in memory repertoires. For out-of-frame beta sequences, excess twin sharing was weaker.

TCRdb reprocessed the 5' RACE reads with MiXCR, giving one entry per CDR3 protein. The sample includes 1,800,000 or so distinct CDR3 sequences, 32% of them seen just once. There are 16 residues in the CDR3. Trimming removed 6 bases at V and 8 bases at J, with 20 bases between. This sequence was found in a newborn girl in good health. The sequenced sample consisted of cord blood. V gene TRBV12-3 or TRBV12-4 combines with J gene TRBJ1-6, with D maybe TRBD1 (6 bases). The CDR3 DNA follows: TGTGCCAGCAGCACCGGACAGCGGGCTCCTCATTCACCCCTCCACTTT. Translation: CASSTGQRAPHSPLHF.